These 26 T cell receptor beta chains share one sample of origin, sequenced in a study of T-cell reconstitution after alpha-beta-depleted transplantation in children. Unique molecular identifiers were incorporated during preparation of the TCRbeta library. MiXCR, run by TCRdb on the PCR reads, gives a single entry per CDR3 protein. The sample records about 350,000 distinct CDR3 sequences, roughly 14% being singletons. The specimen comprised PBMCs, sampled from the stem cell graft. These receptors were obtained from a human donor who donated a stem cell graft to a child with Fanconi anemia.

The chain employs TRBV18 and TRBJ1-1; the D is unclear. This CDR3 has 15 residues. V was pared by 3 bases and J by 5 bases, with 16 bases between. Germline-derived CDR1 and CDR2 are KGHSH and LQKENI. This chain's CDR3 is CASSPNRAPGTEAFF. As DNA, the CDR3 is TGTGCCAGCTCACCGAATCGGGCCCCTGGGACTGAAGCTTTCTTT.

The chain couples TRBV30 to TRBJ2-7, with no clear D. CDR3 size: 13 residues. CDR1 and CDR2 (germline): GTSNPN, SVGIG (reference sequence). Trimming removed 3 bases at V and 0 bases at J, with 9 bases between. CDR3 sequence: CAWSKASSYEQYF. The CDR3 nucleotides read TGTGCCTGGAGCAAGGCCAGCTCCTACGAGCAGTACTTC.

This clonotype occurred many times. V gene TRBV10-3 combines with J gene TRBJ1-1; 7 bases agree with TRBD1. With 9 bases clipped from V and 0 bases from J, the junction kept 4 bases outside the gene matches. The CDR3 totals 13 residues. Germline CDR1 ENHRY, CDR2 SYGVKD. The CDR3 DNA reads TGTGCCATTGCGGGACAGCTGAACACTGAAGCTTTCTTT. Translation gives CAIAGQLNTEAFF.

This clonotype was detected only a few times. This chain connects TRBV6-2 or TRBV6-3 to TRBJ2-7; tentatively, D is TRBD1 or TRBD2 (5 bases each). The CDR3 loop spans 13 amino acids. With 6 bases removed from V and 2 bases from J, the gap between germline ends came to 11 bases. Per germline, CDR1 MNHEY and CDR2 SVGEGT. CDR3 region: CASRNPGPYEQYV. The CDR3 nucleotides are TGTGCCAGCAGGAATCCGGGACCCTACGAGCAGTACGTC.

This clonotype came up many times. The chain employs TRBV7-9 and TRBJ2-1; TRBD2 might be the D (7 bases). Germline CDR1 reads SEHNR; CDR2 reads FQNEAQ (reference sequence). There are 16 residues in the CDR3. V shed 2 bases and J shed 5 bases, with 16 bases lying between them. Here the CDR3 DNA reads TGTGCCAGCAGCTTATCACTCGCGGGGGCGCACAATGAGCAGTTCTTC. Its translation: CASSLSLAGAHNEQFF.

The genes are TRBV7-8 and TRBJ2-1, with D uncertain. This CDR3 has 15 amino acids. The V gene's germline CDR1 is SGHVS and CDR2 FQNEAQ. Trimming stripped 5 bases from V and 2 bases from J, with 13 bases between. The CDR3, as DNA: TGTGCCAGCAGCACTTACAGAATCCCCTACAATGAGCAGTTCTTC. Protein: CASSTYRIPYNEQFF.

In this sample, this clonotype turned up a few times. The chain couples TRBV5-1 to TRBJ2-1, with D tentatively TRBD1 or TRBD2 (5 bases each). This CDR3 has 15 amino acids. With 4 bases removed from V and 5 bases from J, the gap between germline ends came to 16 bases. CDR1 is SGHRS and CDR2 is YFSETQ in the germline V gene. Here the CDR3 reads CASSQRDLRDNEQFF. CDR3 nucleotide sequence: TGCGCCAGCAGCCAAAGGGACCTTCGGGACAATGAGCAGTTCTTC.

This clonotype was seen at least ten times. The chain couples TRBV28 to TRBJ2-3; 9 bases fit TRBD2. After removal of 5 bases from V and 1 base from J, the junction contained 4 bases not matched to a gene. CDR1 and CDR2 (germline): MDHEN, SYDVKM. The CDR3 spans 15 residues. The CDR3, as DNA: TGTGCCAGCAGTCCGTTAGCGGGGGGCACAGATACGCAGTATTTT. Amino acids: CASSPLAGGTDTQYF.

This chain uses TRBV5-1 with TRBJ2-3; D unclear. Germline-derived CDR1 and CDR2 are SGHRS and YFSETQ. This CDR3 region has 16 residues. V dropped 1 base and J dropped 3 bases, with 15 bases sitting between them. CDR3 sequence reads: CASSLPKGFGTDTQYF. CDR3 in DNA: TGCGCCAGCAGCTTGCCCAAGGGCTTCGGAACAGATACGCAGTATTTT.

This clonotype was recorded at least ten times. The chain is built from TRBV5-1 and TRBJ2-5; D call uncertain. CDR1 SGHRS and CDR2 YFSETQ come from the germline V gene. The CDR3 totals 14 residues. V was trimmed by 9 bases and J by 4 bases, leaving 19 bases between them. Here the CDR3 DNA reads TGCGCCACCTCGATTGACTTACAAGGAGAGACCCAGTACTTC. As protein: CATSIDLQGETQYF.

At least ten counts were recorded for this clonotype. This rearrangement joins TRBV5-1 to TRBJ2-7, with 8 positions matching TRBD2. CDR3 length: 14 residues. CDR1 and CDR2 from the germline V gene are SGHRS and YFSETQ. J lost 3 bases, V lost 5 bases, and 7 bases had no gene match. The CDR3 protein is CASSRGGVDYEQYF. The CDR3 bases are TGCGCCAGCAGTCGGGGGGGCGTAGACTACGAGCAGTACTTC.

The V call is TRBV7-3, the J call TRBJ2-2, with D possibly TRBD1 on 7 matching bases. Germline V gene sequence: CDR1 SGHTA, CDR2 FQGTGA. Between the trimmed V and J ends, which lost 3 bases and 4 bases, there was a span of 12 bases. CDR3 length equals 15 residues. CDR3 sequence reads: CASSFGGGRTGELFF. The CDR3 nucleotides are TGTGCCAGCAGCTTCGGAGGGGGCCGCACCGGGGAGCTGTTTTTT.

This clonotype was recorded many times. This rearrangement joins TRBV12-3 or TRBV12-4 to TRBJ2-3; D is unclear. Trimming removed 6 bases from V and 1 base from J, with 11 bases in between. The CDR3 has 14 residues. Written as DNA, the CDR3 is TGTGCCAGCAGCCTGGCCGACGGCACAGATACGCAGTATTTT. Translated: CASSLADGTDTQYF.

This clonotype was recorded many times. The V call is TRBV6-2 or TRBV6-3, the J call TRBJ2-7, with a tentative D call TRBD1 (5 bases). V was pared by 6 bases and J by 3 bases, with 12 bases between. The germline V gene has CDR1 MNHEY and CDR2 SVGEGT. The CDR3 consists of 13 residues. In DNA form, the CDR3 reads TGTGCCAGCAGCGATATTCAGGGCTACGAGCAGTACGTC. Translation gives CASSDIQGYEQYV.

The rearrangement links TRBV6-5 to TRBJ2-6; TRBD1 agrees at 7 bases. Germline V gene data show CDR1 as MNHEY and CDR2 as SVGAGI. J gave up 2 bases and V 3 bases, and 7 bases lay outside the gene matches. The CDR3 loop spans 17 amino acids. CDR3 coding DNA: TGTGCCAGCAGTTATCGACAGGGAAGCGCTGGGGCCAACGTCCTGACTTTC. Protein product: CASSYRQGSAGANVLTF.

The V and J genes are TRBV24-1 and TRBJ1-2, with 10 bases that match TRBD1. Germline-derived CDR1 and CDR2 are KGHDR and SFDVKD. V gave up 4 bases and J gave up 7 bases; unmatched junction bases: 8. This CDR3 spans 15 amino acids. Written as DNA, the CDR3 is TGTGCCACCAGTGACCGGGACAGGGGAAGAGGTGGCTACACCTTC. It specifies CATSDRDRGRGGYTF.

This clonotype was recorded a few times. CDR3 amino acids: CASSQGTGVRVTQYF. The CDR3 nucleotides are TGCGCCAGCAGCCAAGGGACAGGGGTGCGGGTGACCCAGTACTTC. This chain joins TRBV4-1 and TRBJ2-5; TRBD1 aligns across 9 bases. Germline CDR1 MGHRA, CDR2 YSYEKL. With 1 base clipped from V and 7 bases from J, the junction kept 7 bases outside the gene matches. This CDR3 has 15 amino acids.

The chain recombines TRBV4-1 with TRBJ1-5; the D gene is possibly TRBD1 (5 bases). Trimming took off 3 bases at V and 9 bases at J, with 18 bases between the two ends. CDR1 and CDR2 from the germline V gene are MGHRA and YSYEKL. There are 15 residues in the CDR3. Written as DNA, the CDR3 is TGCGCCAGCAGCCAGGGGGATCTCCCTCGATGGCCCCAGCATTTT. This encodes CASSQGDLPRWPQHF.

The table lists this clonotype with a few counts. The J gene is TRBJ1-4, the V gene TRBV5-1, with D unresolved. Trimming took off 4 bases at V and 5 bases at J, with 9 bases between the two ends. This CDR3 is 13 amino acids long. Germline CDR1 and CDR2: SGHRS and YFSETQ. The CDR3 here is CASSPDTNEKLFF. CDR3 DNA: TGCGCCAGCAGCCCAGACACGAATGAAAAACTGTTTTTT. Looking up the rest from reference TRBV5-1 and TRBJ1-4 gives the full variable domain: KAGVTQTPRYLIKTRGQQVTLSCSPISGHRSVSWYQQTPGQGLQFLFEYFSETQRNKGNFPGRFSGRQFSNSRSEMNVSTLELGDSALYLCASSPDTNEKLFFGSGTQLSVL.

V usage is TRBV5-1 and J usage is TRBJ1-1; a possible D gene is TRBD1 (5 bases). The CDR3 totals 14 residues. Germline V lookup: CDR1 SGHRS, CDR2 YFSETQ. Trimming took off 4 bases at V and 1 base at J, with 11 bases between the two ends. The CDR3 region has the DNA TGCGCCAGCAGCACCCTGGGGACGAACACTGAAGCTTTCTTT. Its translation: CASSTLGTNTEAFF.

In its sample, this clonotype was seen a few times. The V and J genes are TRBV11-2 and TRBJ1-2; D gene uncertain. From germline, CDR1 is SGHAT and CDR2 FQNNGV. Trimming took off 6 bases at V and 2 bases at J, with 16 bases between the two ends. The CDR3 length is 15 residues. CDR3 sequence: CASSFAGNLNYGYTF. The CDR3, as DNA: TGTGCCAGCAGTTTCGCGGGGAACCTAAACTATGGCTACACCTTC.

In this sample, this clonotype turned up a few times. The chain carries TRBV12-3 or TRBV12-4 and TRBJ1-5; a possible D gene is TRBD1 (5 bases). The CDR3 extends over 14 amino acids. The V and J ends lost 2 bases and 4 bases respectively, with 9 bases between them. The CDR3: CASSLSGTNQPQHF. In DNA, the CDR3 is TGTGCCAGCAGTTTATCAGGGACGAATCAGCCCCAGCATTTT.

This clonotype appeared many times. V usage is TRBV12-3 or TRBV12-4 and J usage is TRBJ2-2; 8 nucleotides align to TRBD2. Unmatched junction bases numbered 4, after V lost 1 base and J lost 0 bases. CDR3 size: 17 residues. CDR3: CASSLVLADSNTGELFF. The CDR3 DNA is TGTGCCAGCAGTTTAGTACTAGCGGATTCGAACACCGGGGAGCTGTTTTTT.

There are a few counts of this clonotype. The J gene is TRBJ2-1, the V gene TRBV7-8; 8 bases align to TRBD2. In germline, CDR1 is SGHVS, CDR2 FQNEAQ. V shed 5 bases and J 0 bases; nucleotides not matched to a gene: 3. The CDR3 loop spans 15 amino acids. The CDR3 is CASSHRGGSYNEQFF. The CDR3 nucleotides are TGTGCCAGCAGCCACCGGGGGGGCTCCTACAATGAGCAGTTCTTC.

This clonotype was detected a few times. This rearrangement joins TRBV15 to TRBJ1-1; D gene ambiguous. The CDR3 runs to 13 residues. CDR1 and CDR2 from the germline V gene are LNHNV and YYDKDF (reference sequence). Trimming removed 6 bases at V and 0 bases at J, with 8 bases between. The chain's CDR3 is CATSGLLNTEAFF. The CDR3 DNA follows: TGTGCCACCAGTGGACTTTTGAACACTGAAGCTTTCTTT.

This chain connects TRBV18 to TRBJ1-2, with 7 bases fitting TRBD1. V dropped 1 base and J dropped 2; count of bases not matched to a gene: 1. Looked up from germline, CDR1 is KGHSH and CDR2 is LQKENI. CDR3 length: 14 amino acids. The CDR3 sequence is CASSPQGANYGYTF. CDR3 sequence (DNA): TGTGCCAGCTCACCACAGGGGGCGAACTATGGCTACACCTTC.